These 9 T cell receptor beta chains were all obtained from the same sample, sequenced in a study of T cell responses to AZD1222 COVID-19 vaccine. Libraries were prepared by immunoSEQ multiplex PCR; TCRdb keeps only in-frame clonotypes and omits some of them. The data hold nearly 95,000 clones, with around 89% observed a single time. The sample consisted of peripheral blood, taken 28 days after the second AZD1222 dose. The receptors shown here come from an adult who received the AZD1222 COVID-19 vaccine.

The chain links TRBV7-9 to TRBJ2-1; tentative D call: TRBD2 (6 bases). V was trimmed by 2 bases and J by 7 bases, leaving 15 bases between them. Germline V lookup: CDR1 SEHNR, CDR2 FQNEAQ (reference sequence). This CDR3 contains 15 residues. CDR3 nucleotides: TGTGCCAGCAGCTTAAAACGGGAGATCTGGAATGAGCAGTTCTTC. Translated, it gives CASSLKREIWNEQFF.

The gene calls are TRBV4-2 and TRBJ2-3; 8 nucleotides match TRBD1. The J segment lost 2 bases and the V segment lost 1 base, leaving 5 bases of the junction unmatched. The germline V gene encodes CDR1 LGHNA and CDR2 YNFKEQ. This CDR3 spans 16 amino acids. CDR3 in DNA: TGTGCCAGCAGCCAAGGCCAGGGGGCCGTCACAGATACGCAGTATTTT. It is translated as CASSQGQGAVTDTQYF.

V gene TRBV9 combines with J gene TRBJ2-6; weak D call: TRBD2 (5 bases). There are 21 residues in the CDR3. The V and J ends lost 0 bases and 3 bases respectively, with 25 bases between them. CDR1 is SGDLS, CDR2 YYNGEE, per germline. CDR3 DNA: TGTGCCAGCAGCGTAGAAATGTATTCGGGTTTCGGGATCGGTGGGGCCAACGTCCTGACTTTC. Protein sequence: CASSVEMYSGFGIGGANVLTF.

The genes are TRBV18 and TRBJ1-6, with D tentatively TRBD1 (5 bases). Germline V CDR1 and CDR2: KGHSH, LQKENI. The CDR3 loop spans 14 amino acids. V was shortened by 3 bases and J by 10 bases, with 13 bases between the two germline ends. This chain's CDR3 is CASSPDGAGSPLHF. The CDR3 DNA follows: TGTGCCAGCTCACCGGACGGGGCGGGGTCACCCCTCCACTTT.

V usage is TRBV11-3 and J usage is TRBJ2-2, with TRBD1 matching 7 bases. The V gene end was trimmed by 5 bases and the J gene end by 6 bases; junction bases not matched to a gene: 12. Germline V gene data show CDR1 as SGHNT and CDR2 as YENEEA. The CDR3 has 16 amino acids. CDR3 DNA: TGTGCCAGCAGCGCAACCGGGACAGCTGTAGCCGGGGAGCTGTTTTTT. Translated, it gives CASSATGTAVAGELFF.

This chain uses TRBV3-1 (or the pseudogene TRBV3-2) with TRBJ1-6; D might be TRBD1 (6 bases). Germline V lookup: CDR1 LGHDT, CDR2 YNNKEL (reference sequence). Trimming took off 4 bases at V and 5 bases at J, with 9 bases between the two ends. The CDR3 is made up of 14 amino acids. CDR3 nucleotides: TGTGCCAGCAGCCTTACAGGGAATAATTCACCCCTCCACTTT. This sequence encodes CASSLTGNNSPLHF.

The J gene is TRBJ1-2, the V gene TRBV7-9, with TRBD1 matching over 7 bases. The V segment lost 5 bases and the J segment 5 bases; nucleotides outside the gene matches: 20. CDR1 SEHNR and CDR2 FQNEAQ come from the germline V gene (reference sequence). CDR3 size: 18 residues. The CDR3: CASSLRAESGGPSYGYTF. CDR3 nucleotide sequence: TGTGCCAGCAGCCTTCGGGCCGAGTCAGGGGGGCCCTCATATGGCTACACCTTC.

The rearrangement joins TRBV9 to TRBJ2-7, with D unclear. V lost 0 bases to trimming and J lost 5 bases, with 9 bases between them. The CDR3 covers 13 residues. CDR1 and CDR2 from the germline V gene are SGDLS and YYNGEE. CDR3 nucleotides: TGTGCCAGCAGCGTAGGCGTACAAAACGAGCAGTACTTC. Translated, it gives CASSVGVQNEQYF.

This CDR3 is CASRGGGEKLFF. The CDR3 nucleotides are TGCGCCAGCAGGGGAGGTGGGGAAAAACTGTTTTTT. The chain couples TRBV5-1 to TRBJ1-4; D not certain. The CDR3 extends over 12 amino acids. Germline loops: CDR1 SGHRS, CDR2 YFSETQ. Trimming removed 5 bases at V and 8 bases at J, with 10 bases between.